This T cell receptor beta chain was found in a study of human T cells and chemical hapten exposure. Study results and limitations: DPC sensitization left the count of TCRs above 1 in 1000 unchanged. Positive correlation was observed between PT1 expanded TCR counts and patch test score.

Time point indicated: pre-sensitization, week 0. Treatment given: therapeutic diphenylcyclopropenone sensitization with weekly scalp DPC. Drawing of blood took place ahead of applying each patch test. Original processing methods: There were a median of around 97,000 TCRs per sample, with a range from roughly 20,000 to 700,000. TCRdb re-analysed the RACE reads in MiXCR, keeping a single row per CDR3 protein. The V and J calls and clone size come from TCRdb's table, not from the authors' own analysis. The sample consists of about 110,000 distinct CDR3 sequences, around 12% of them appearing once. A remark on this clonotype: Antigen specificity is unknown.

Trimming left V 6 bases short and J 0 bases short, with 14 bases between. CDR1 is SGHTA and CDR2 is FQGNSA in the germline V gene. The CDR3 length is 15 residues. The V call is TRBV7-2, the J call TRBJ1-2; D gene ambiguous. This clonotype was sampled from a woman between 45 and 65 years old with alopecia areata. Some clones in this sample may be carry-over from other donors' samples. This sample comprised whole blood, obtained in connection with sensitization to the hapten diphenylcyclopropenone (DPC). The DNA for the CDR3 is TGTGCCAGCAGGTCCAGTCCAGGTTCTAACTATGGCTACACCTTC. It yields the protein CASRSSPGSNYGYTF. The full variable domain, with the rest looked up from reference TRBV7-2 and TRBJ1-2, is GAGVSQSPSNKVTEKGKDVELRCDPISGHTALYWYRQSLGQGLEFLIYFQGNSAPDKSGLPSDRFSAERTGGSVSTLTIQRTQQEDSAVYLCASRSSPGSNYGYTFGSGTRLTVV.